This TCR beta chain was found in a study of OX40 agonist ivuxolimab in advanced cancers. Regarding the study in general: Ivuxolimab, which targeted the costimulatory receptor OX40 (CD134), was an agonistic, fully human IgG2 monoclonal antibody. Intravenous ivuxolimab was administered to patients every 2 weeks at six dose levels: 0.01, 0.1, 0.3, 1.5, 3 and 10 mg/kg. Among the roughly 54 dose-escalation patients, around 19 had hepatocellular carcinoma, roughly 15 melanoma, 9 renal cell carcinoma and 9 head and neck cancer. A male proportion of roughly 80% and a mean age of approximately 62 years, ranging from roughly 20 to 80, were recorded for the dose-escalation cohort. Patients were allowed to have had prior anti-PD-1, anti-PD-L1 or anti-CTLA-4 therapy, and 40% to 45% of the dose-escalation patients had been treated with checkpoint inhibitors. Partial responses were achieved by three dose-escalation patients, of whom one had hepatocellular carcinoma and two had cutaneous melanoma. Peripheral TCRbeta sequencing aimed to test whether ivuxolimab altered TCR sequence diversity and caused clonal T-cell expansion. The paper covers the monotherapy dose-escalation part of the phase I ivuxolimab trial, which included N of about 50 patients. Results the study describes overall, beyond this receptor: At doses of 0.1 to 3.0 mg/kg, clonal expansion of both CD4+ and CD8+ blood T cells was observed from baseline to week 6. After ivuxolimab, expanded clones were on average more numerous among CD8+ T cells than among CD4+ T cells. Antigen specificity was not determined for the clonally expanded peripheral T cells. Low levels of normalized T-cell clonal expansion were also seen in some nonresponding patients. In the 0.1-3.0 mg/kg groups, partial responders were among the patients with the lowest normalized peripheral clonal expansion, particularly in CD8+ T cells.

To sequence the TCRbeta CDR3 region, genomic DNA was isolated from the sorted cells. The immunoSEQ Assay was used to sequence the TCRbeta CDR3 regions. TCRdb obtained this table from immuneACCESS and retained in-frame rearrangements with V and J assigned. These tables miss some clones; where compared with another copy, unresolved V genes account for less than half of the shortfall, and the remainder is unexplained. This sample is represented by almost 70,000 clones; about nine tenths of them were singletons. Together, the top ten hold roughly 8.2% of the sample. The trial excluded patients who had a history of autoimmune disease or who were on systemic immunosuppression. Peripheral blood for TCR sequencing was drawn from every dose cohort at baseline, at cycle 4 day 1 and at cycle 7 day 1. The samples were drawn from a first-in-human, open-label, multicenter phase I dose-escalation trial of ivuxolimab. Adults with locally advanced or metastatic melanoma, renal cell carcinoma, hepatocellular carcinoma or head and neck squamous cell carcinoma were enrolled in the trial. Before TCR sequencing, CD4+ T cells and CD8+ T cells from peripheral blood were sorted into separate populations.

Including cysteine and phenylalanine, the CDR3 has 18 amino acids. Kept here is only the CDR3 DNA, which spans 54 bases and is read in frame from base 1. Looking up the germline V gene yields CDR1 MGHRA and CDR2 YSYEKL. V and J are truncated by 4 bases and 5 bases respectively, leaving an intervening sequence of 26 bases. Remarks on this clone: What this receptor recognizes is not known. No per-base quality is available; no much larger clone lies one base away.

The rearranged segments are TRBV4-1 and TRBJ1-2; matching of 5 bases hints at TRBD1 as the D gene. This clonotype was obtained from an adult with an advanced solid tumor such as melanoma, head and neck, liver or kidney cancer. This specimen consisted of CD4+ or CD8+ T cells sorted from blood, obtained in a trial of the OX40 agonist ivuxolimab. The DNA reads as follows: TGCGCCAGCAGCCCAAGAGAGGGACCGACAGATACAACTTATGGCTACACCTTC. This is translated as CASSPREGPTDTTYGYTF.